This entry lists 4 T cell receptor beta chains sequenced from one sample in a study of cytomegalovirus exposure and HLA in healthy donors. The PCR had 60 Vbeta and 13 Jbeta primers. Sequencing was performed with immunoSEQ multiplex PCR; in TCRdb, only in-frame clones are kept and a portion is missing. The sample has more than 150,000 clones, around 80% seen once. The sample taken for sequencing was PBMCs. These receptors all stem from a man between 18 and 35 years old in good health and CMV-seronegative.

The gene calls are TRBV27 and TRBJ1-2, with D tentatively TRBD1 (6 bases). The germline CDR1 and CDR2 sequences are MNHEY and SMNVEV (reference sequence). Trimming took 6 bases from V and 3 from J, leaving 17 bases between them. The CDR3 sequence is 15 residues long. For the CDR3, the DNA is TGTGCCAGCAGAACGATCCGGGACAAATACTATGGCTACACCTTC. Translated: CASRTIRDKYYGYTF.

The rearrangement links TRBV30 to TRBJ2-5, with 9 positions matching TRBD2. The better agreement between TRBJ2-7 and the DNA end casts doubt on the J call. There are 15 residues in the CDR3. Germline values: CDR1 GTSNPN, CDR2 SVGIG (reference sequence). The CDR3 is CAWSEPGTSLHEQYF. The CDR3 nucleotides read TGTGCCTGGAGTGAGCCGGGGACTAGCCTCCACGAGCAGTACTTC.

The CDR3 DNA sequence: TGTGCCAGCAGTCCGATCGGTAGGAGGCAGTACTTC. Amino acids: CASSPIGRRQYF. The chain recombines TRBV2 with TRBJ2-7; D remains ambiguous. CDR3 length: 12 residues. CDR1 is SNHLY and CDR2 is FYNNEI in the germline V gene. The ends were cut back, 5 bases at V and 9 bases at J, with 14 bases in the middle.

This chain uses TRBV5-1 with TRBJ1-6; 7 positions match TRBD1. Losses at the gene ends were 0 bases for V and 9 bases for J; bases not matched to a gene: 3. There are 14 residues in the CDR3. Germline values: CDR1 SGHRS, CDR2 YFSETQ. Here the CDR3 DNA reads TGCGCCAGCAGCTTGGAACAGGGGCGTTCACCCCTCCACTTT. This sequence encodes CASSLEQGRSPLHF. The variable domain in full, completed from reference TRBV5-1 and TRBJ1-6, reads KAGVTQTPRYLIKTRGQQVTLSCSPISGHRSVSWYQQTPGQGLQFLFEYFSETQRNKGNFPGRFSGRQFSNSRSEMNVSTLELGDSALYLCASSLEQGRSPLHFGNGTRLTVT.